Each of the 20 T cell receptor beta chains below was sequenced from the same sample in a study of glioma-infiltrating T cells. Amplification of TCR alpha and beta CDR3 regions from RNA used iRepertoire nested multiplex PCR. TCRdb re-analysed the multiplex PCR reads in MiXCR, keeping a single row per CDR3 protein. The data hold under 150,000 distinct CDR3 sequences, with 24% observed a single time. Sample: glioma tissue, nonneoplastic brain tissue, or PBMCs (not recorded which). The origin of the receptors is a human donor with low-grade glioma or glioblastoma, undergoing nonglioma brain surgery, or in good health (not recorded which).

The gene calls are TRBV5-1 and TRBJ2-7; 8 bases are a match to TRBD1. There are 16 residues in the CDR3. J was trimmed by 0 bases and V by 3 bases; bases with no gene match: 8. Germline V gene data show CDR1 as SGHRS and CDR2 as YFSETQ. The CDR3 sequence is CASSSPGQGPSYEQYV. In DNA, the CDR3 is TGCGCCAGCAGCTCCCCCGGACAGGGCCCCTCCTACGAGCAGTACGTC.

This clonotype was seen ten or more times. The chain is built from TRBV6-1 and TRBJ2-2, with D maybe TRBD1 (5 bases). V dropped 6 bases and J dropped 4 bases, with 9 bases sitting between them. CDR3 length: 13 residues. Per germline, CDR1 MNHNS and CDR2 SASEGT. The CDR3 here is CASRVTATGELFF. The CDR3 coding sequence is TGTGCCAGCAGGGTGACAGCCACCGGGGAGCTGTTTTTT.

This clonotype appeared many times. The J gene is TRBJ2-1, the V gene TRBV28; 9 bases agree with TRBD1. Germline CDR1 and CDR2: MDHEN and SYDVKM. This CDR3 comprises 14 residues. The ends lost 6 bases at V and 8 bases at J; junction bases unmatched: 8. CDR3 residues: CASSWDRVWDEQFF. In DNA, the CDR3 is TGTGCCAGCAGCTGGGACAGGGTATGGGATGAGCAGTTCTTC.

CDR3 amino acids: CASSPPSRAPDTQYF. The CDR3 DNA sequence: TGTGCCAGCTCACCACCGAGCAGGGCCCCAGATACGCAGTATTTT. The chain combines TRBV18 with TRBJ2-3; tentative D call: TRBD1 (5 bases). This CDR3 region has 15 residues. The germline gives CDR1 KGHSH, CDR2 LQKENI. V shed 0 bases and J shed 4 bases, with 11 bases lying between them.

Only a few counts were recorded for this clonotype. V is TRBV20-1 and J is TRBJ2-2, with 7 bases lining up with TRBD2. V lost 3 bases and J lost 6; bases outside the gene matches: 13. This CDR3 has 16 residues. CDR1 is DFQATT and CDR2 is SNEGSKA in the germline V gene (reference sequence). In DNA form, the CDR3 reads TGCAGTGCTAGCCCCCAGTACGGGGGGAGATCCGGGGAGCTGTTTTTT. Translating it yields CSASPQYGGRSGELFF.

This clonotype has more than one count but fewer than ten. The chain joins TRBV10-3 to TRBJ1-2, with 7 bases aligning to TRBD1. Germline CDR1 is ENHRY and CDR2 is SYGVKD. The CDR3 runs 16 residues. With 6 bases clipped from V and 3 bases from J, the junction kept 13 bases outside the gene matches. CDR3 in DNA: TGTGCCATCAGCGACGCGAACAGGGGCGATGACTATGGCTACACCTTC. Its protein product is CAISDANRGDDYGYTF.

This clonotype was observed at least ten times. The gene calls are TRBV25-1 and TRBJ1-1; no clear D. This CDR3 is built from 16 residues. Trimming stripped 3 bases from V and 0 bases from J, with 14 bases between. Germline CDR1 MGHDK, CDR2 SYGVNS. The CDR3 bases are TGTGCCAGCAGTGACCAACTCGGCAACTTGAACACTGAAGCTTTCTTT. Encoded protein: CASSDQLGNLNTEAFF. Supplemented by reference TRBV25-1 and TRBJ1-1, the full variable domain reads EADIYQTPRYLVIGTGKKITLECSQTMGHDKMYWYQQDPGMELHLIHYSYGVNSTEKGDLSSESTVSRIRTEHFPLTLESARPSHTSQYLCASSDQLGNLNTEAFFGQGTRLTVV.

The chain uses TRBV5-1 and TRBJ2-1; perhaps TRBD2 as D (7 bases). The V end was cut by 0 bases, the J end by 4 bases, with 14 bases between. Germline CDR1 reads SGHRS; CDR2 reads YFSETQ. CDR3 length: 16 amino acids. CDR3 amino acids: CASSLGGGFAYNEQFF. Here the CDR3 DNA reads TGCGCCAGCAGCTTGGGCGGGGGCTTCGCATACAATGAGCAGTTCTTC.

The CDR3: CASFTWPGTGELFF. The CDR3 DNA sequence: TGTGCCAGTTTTACCTGGCCAGGCACCGGGGAGCTGTTTTTT. The chain couples TRBV28 to TRBJ2-2; the D is unclear. The length of the CDR3 is 14 residues. V was shortened by 9 bases and J by 4 bases, with 15 bases between the two germline ends. From germline, CDR1 is MDHEN and CDR2 SYDVKM.

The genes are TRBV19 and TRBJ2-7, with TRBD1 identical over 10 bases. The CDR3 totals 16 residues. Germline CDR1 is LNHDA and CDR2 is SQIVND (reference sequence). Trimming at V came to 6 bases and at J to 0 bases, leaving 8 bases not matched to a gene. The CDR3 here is CASSRTGTGASYEQYV. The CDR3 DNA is TGTGCCAGTAGCCGAACCGGGACAGGGGCCTCCTACGAGCAGTACGTC.

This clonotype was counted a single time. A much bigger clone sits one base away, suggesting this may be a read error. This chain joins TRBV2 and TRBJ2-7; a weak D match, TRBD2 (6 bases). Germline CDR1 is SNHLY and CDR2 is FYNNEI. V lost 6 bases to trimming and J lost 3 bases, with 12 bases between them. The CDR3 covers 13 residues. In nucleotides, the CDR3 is TGTGCCAGCAGAGAGGGACTGGACTACGAGCAGTACGTC. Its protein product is CASREGLDYEQYV.

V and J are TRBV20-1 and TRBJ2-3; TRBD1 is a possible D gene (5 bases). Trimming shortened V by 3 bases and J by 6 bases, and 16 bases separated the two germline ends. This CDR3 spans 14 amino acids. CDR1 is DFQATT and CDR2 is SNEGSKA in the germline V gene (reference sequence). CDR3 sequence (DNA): TGCAGTGCTAGCAGGGCCAATGAAGGGGATACGCAGTATTTT. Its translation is CSASRANEGDTQYF.

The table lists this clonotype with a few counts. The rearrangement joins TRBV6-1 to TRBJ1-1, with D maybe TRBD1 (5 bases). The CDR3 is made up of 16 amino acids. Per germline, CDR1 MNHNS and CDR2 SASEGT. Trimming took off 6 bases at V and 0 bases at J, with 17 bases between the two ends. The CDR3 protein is CASSPQQVPMNTEAFF. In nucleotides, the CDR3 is TGTGCCAGCAGCCCACAACAGGTCCCTATGAACACTGAAGCTTTCTTT.

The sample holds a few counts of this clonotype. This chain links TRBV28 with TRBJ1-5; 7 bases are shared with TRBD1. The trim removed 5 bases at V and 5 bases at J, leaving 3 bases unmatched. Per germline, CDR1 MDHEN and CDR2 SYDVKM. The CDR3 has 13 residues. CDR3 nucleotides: TGTGCCAGCAGTCTGACAGGGTATCAGCCCCAGCATTTT. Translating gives CASSLTGYQPQHF.

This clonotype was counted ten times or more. CDR3 nucleotide sequence: TGCGCCAGCACCTCACAGGGGTACACTGAAGCTTTCTTT. Amino acids: CASTSQGYTEAFF. The chain combines TRBV4-1 with TRBJ1-1; 7 bases are a match to TRBD1. The CDR3 has 13 amino acids. The V and J ends lost 7 bases and 3 bases, in that order; junction bases with no gene match: 5. Germline V gene data show CDR1 as MGHRA and CDR2 as YSYEKL.

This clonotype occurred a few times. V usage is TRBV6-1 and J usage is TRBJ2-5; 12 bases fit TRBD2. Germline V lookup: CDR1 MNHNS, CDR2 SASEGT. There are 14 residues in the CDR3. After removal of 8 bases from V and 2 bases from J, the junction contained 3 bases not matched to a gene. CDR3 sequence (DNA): TGTGCCAGCCGGACTAGCGGGGTTCAAGAGACCCAGTACTTC. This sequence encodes CASRTSGVQETQYF.

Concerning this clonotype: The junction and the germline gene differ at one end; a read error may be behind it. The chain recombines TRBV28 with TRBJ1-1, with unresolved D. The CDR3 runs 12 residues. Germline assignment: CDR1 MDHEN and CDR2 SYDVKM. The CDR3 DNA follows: TGTGCCAGCATTTTAGCTCCTTTAGGAGCTTTCTTT. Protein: CASILAPLGAFF.

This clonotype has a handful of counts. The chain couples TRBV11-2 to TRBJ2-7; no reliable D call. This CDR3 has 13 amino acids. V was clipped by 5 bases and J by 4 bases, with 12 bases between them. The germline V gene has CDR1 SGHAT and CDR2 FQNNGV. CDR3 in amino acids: CASSPTVWYEQYV. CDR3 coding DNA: TGTGCCAGCAGCCCTACCGTCTGGTACGAGCAGTACGTC.

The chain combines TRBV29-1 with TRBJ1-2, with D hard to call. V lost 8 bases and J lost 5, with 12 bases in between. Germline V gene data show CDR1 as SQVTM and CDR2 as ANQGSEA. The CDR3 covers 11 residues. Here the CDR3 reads CSSRERYGYTF. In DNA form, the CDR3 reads TGCAGCTCCCGAGAGCGGTATGGCTACACCTTC.

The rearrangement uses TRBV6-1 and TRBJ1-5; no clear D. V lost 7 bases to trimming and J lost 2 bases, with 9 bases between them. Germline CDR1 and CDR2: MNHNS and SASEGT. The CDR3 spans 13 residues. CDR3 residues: CASTVDGNQPQHF. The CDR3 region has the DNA TGTGCCAGCACCGTGGACGGCAATCAGCCCCAGCATTTT.